This T cell receptor beta chain was identified in a study of shared clonotypes between healthy human individuals. With respect to this clone: Its specificity is unknown. One end of the junction does not line up with germline, which may come from a read error.

CD45RO-negative, CCR7-positively selected cells formed the naive CD8 fraction, excluding terminally differentiated effector memory CD45RA+ cells. TCRdb's copy holds only in-frame clones and misses some; the assay was immunoSEQ multiplex PCR. Seen here are about 2 million clones, less than 95% observed once, and the top ten hold about 1.1%. Study conclusions and caveats: Clonotype sharing among donors, it was expected, would be affected by sequencing depth. Owing to a small donor count, the genetic and exposure-history diversity represented was limited. On the whole, naive subsets had larger estimated richness than memory subsets had.

Germline V lookup: CDR1 MNHEY, CDR2 SVGAGI. The CDR3 is 14 residues long. The receptor's source is a man aged 18-30 years in good health. The chain links TRBV6-5 to TRBJ2-7; maybe TRBD2 (6 bases). The specimen was naive CD8+ T cells sorted from blood. CDR3 nucleotides: TGTGCCAGCAGTAACTCTAGCGCTTCCTACGAGCAGTACTTC. This translates into CASSNSSASYEQYF.